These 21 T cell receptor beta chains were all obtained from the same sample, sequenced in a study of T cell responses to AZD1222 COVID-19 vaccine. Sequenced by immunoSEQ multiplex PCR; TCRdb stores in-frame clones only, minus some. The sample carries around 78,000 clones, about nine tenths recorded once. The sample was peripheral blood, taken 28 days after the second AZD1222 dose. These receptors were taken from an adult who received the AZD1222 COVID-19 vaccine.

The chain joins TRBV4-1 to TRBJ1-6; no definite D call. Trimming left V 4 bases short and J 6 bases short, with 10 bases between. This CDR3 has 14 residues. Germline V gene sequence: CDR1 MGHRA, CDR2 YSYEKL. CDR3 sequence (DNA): TGCGCCAGCAGCCCCGGCGTAGGTAATTCACCCCTCCACTTT. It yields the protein CASSPGVGNSPLHF.

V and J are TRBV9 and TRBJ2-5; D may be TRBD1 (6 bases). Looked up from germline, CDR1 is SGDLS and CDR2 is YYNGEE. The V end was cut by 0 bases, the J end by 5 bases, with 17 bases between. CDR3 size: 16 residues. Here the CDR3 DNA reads TGTGCCAGCAGCGTAGCGGGACAACCTATCGGTGAGACCCAGTACTTC. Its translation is CASSVAGQPIGETQYF.

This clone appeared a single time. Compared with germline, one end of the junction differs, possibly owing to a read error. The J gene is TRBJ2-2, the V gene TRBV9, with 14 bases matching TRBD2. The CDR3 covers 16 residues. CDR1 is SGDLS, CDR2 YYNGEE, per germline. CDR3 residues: CASSTRTSGGPGELFF. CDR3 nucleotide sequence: TGTGCCAGCAGCACTAGGACTAGCGGGGGGCCCGGAGAGCTGTTTTTT.

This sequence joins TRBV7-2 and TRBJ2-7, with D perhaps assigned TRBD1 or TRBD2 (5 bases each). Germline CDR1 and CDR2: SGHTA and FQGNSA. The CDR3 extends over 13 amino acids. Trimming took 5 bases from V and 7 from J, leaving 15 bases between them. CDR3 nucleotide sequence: TGTGCCAGCAGCCGTGTGGGGGTCTGGGAGCAGTACTTC. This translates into CASSRVGVWEQYF.

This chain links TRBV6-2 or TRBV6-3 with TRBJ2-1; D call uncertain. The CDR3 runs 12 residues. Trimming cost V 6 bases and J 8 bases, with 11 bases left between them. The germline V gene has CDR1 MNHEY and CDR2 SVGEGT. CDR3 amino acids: CASSPTADEQFF. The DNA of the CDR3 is TGTGCCAGCAGCCCTACTGCCGATGAGCAGTTCTTC.

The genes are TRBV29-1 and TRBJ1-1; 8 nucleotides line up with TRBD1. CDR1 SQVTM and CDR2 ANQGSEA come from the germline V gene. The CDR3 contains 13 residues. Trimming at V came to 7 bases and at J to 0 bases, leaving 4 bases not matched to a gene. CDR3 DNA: TGCAGCGCCAGACAGGGGTTGAACACTGAAGCTTTCTTT. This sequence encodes CSARQGLNTEAFF.

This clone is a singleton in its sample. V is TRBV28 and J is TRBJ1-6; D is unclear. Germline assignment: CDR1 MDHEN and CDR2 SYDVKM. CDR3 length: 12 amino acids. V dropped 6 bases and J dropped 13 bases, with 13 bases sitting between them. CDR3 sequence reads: CASSAPLGPLHF. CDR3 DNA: TGTGCCAGCAGCGCTCCTTTGGGGCCCCTCCACTTT. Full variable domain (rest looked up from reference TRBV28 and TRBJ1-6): DVKVTQSSRYLVKRTGEKVFLECVQDMDHENMFWYRQDPGLGLRLIYFSYDVKMKEKGDIPEGYSVSREKKERFSLILESASTNQTSMYLCASSAPLGPLHFGNGTRLTVT.

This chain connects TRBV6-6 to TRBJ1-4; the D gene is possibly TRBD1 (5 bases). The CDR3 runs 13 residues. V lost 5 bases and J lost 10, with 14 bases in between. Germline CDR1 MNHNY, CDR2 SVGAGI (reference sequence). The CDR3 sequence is CASSPGTVGKLFF. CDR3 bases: TGTGCCAGCAGTCCCGGGACCGTGGGAAAACTGTTTTTT.

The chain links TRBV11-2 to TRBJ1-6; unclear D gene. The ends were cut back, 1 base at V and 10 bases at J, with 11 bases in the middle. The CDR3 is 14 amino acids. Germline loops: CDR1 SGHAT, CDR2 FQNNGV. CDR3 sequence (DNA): TGTGCCAGCAGCTTAGGCCCCGAAGGCTCACCCCTCCACTTT. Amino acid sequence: CASSLGPEGSPLHF.

The CDR3 coding sequence is TGTGCCAGCTCGGCCGGGACAGCTAATGAAAAACTGTTTTTT. This codes for CASSAGTANEKLFF. V gene TRBV18 combines with J gene TRBJ1-4; 7 bases align to TRBD1. Trimming cost V 6 bases and J 3 bases; bases outside gene matches: 4. The CDR3 extends over 14 amino acids. In germline, CDR1 is KGHSH, CDR2 LQKENI.

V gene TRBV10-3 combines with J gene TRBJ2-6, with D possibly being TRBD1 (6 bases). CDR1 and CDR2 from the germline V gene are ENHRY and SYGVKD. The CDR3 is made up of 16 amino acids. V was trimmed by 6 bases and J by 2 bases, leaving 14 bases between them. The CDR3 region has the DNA TGTGCCATCAGACCGGGAACAGGGACTGGGGCCAACGTCCTGACTTTC. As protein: CAIRPGTGTGANVLTF.

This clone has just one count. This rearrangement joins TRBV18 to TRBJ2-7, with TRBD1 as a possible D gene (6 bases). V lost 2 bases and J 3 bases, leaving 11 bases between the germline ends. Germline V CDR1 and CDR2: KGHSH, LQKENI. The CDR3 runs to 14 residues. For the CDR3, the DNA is TGTGCCAGCTCACCATATCAGGGGAACTACGAGCAGTACTTC. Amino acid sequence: CASSPYQGNYEQYF.

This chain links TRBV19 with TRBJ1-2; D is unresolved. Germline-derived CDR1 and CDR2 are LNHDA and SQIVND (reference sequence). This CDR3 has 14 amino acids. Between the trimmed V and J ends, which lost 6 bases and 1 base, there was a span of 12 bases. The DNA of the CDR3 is TGTGCCAGTAGCGTTTGGGGAGGTAACTATGGCTACACCTTC. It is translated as CASSVWGGNYGYTF.

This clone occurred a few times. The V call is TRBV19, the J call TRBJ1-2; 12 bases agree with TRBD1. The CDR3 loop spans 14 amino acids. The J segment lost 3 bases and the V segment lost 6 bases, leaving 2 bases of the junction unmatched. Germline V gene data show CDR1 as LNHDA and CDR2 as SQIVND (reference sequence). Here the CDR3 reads CASRGTGGDYGYTF. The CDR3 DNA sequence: TGTGCCAGTAGAGGGACAGGGGGCGACTATGGCTACACCTTC.

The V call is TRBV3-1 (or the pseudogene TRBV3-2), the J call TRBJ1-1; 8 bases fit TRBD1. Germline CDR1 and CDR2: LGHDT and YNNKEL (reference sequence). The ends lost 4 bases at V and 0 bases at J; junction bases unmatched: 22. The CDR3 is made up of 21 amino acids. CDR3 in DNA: TGTGCCAGCAGCCTCCGCGGGGGGACAGGAACGTCTGGGCATATGAACACTGAAGCTTTCTTT. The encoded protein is CASSLRGGTGTSGHMNTEAFF.

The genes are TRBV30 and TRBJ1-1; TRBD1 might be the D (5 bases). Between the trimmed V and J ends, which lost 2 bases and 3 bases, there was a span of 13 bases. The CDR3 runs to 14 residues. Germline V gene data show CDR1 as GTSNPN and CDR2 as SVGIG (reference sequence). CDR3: CAWSLGGGDTEAFF. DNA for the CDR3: TGTGCCTGGAGTCTGGGGGGAGGGGACACTGAAGCTTTCTTT.

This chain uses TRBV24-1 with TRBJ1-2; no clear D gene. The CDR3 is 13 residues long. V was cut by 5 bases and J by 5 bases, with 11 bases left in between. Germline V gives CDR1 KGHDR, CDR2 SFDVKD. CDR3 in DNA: TGTGCCACCAGTGCCAATGGGTTTTATGGCTACACCTTC. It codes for CATSANGFYGYTF.

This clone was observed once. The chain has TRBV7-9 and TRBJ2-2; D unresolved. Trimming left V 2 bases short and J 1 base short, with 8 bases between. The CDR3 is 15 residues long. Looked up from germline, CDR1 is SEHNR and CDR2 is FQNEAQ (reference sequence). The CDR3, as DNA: TGTGCCAGCAGCTTAAATCCCAAGAACACCGGGGAGCTGTTTTTT. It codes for CASSLNPKNTGELFF.

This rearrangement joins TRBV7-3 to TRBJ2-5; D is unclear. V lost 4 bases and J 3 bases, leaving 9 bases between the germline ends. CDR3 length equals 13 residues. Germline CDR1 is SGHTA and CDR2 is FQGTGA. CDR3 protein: CASSSYGEETQYF. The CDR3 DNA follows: TGTGCCAGCAGCTCATATGGGGAAGAGACCCAGTACTTC.

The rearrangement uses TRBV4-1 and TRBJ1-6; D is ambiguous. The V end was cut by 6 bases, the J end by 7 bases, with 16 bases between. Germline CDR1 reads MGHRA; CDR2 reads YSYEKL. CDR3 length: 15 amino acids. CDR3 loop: CASSLRAGSNSPLHF. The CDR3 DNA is TGCGCCAGCAGTCTTCGGGCAGGTAGCAATTCACCCCTCCACTTT.

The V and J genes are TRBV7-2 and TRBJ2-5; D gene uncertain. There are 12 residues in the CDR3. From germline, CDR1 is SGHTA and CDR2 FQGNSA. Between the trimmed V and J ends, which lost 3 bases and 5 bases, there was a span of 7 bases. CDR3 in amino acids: CASSFPRETQYF. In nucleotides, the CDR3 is TGTGCCAGCAGCTTCCCCCGGGAGACCCAGTACTTC.